This paragraph reports one T cell receptor (beta chain). The source of the sample is a study of blood T cell repertoires in COVID-19. About the study: T cells, B-cell-depleted T cells, or PBMCs provided the cDNA or gDNA that served as material.

The assay was immunoSEQ multiplex PCR, and TCRdb's table has in-frame clones only and misses some. The data show a few hundred thousand clones, 89% seen once. This CDR3 comprises 15 residues. Germline V gene sequence: CDR1 LNHNV, CDR2 YYDKDF (reference sequence). The junction had 11 bases not matched to a gene; V was cut back by 2 bases and J by 8 bases. The specimen sequenced was peripheral blood. J is TRBJ1-2 and V is TRBV15, with TRBD1 matching 7 bases. The TCR originated in a woman in her forties who had recovered from COVID-19. Written as DNA, the CDR3 is TGTGCCACCAGCAGACCAATCGACAGGGAACGCGGCTACACCTTC. Residues: CATSRPIDRERGYTF.